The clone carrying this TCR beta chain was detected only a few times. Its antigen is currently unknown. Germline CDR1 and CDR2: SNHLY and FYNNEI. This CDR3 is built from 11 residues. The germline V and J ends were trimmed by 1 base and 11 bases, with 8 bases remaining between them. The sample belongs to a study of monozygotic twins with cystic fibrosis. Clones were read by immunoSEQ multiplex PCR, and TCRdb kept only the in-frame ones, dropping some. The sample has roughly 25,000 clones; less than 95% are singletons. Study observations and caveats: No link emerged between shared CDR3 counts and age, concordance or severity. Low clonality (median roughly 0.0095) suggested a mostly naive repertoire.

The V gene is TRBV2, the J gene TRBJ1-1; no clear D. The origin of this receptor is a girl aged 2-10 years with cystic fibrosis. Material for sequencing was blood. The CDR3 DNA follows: TGTGCCAGCAGTGAAGACCGGCGGGCTTTCTTT. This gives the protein CASSEDRRAFF.